This record concerns one T cell receptor (beta chain) sequence. Its antigen is undetermined. This sample was included in a study of beta chain features in type 1 diabetes. Background on the study: Cells sorted and examined across all samples totaled approximately 110 million. Study results and limitations: Junctions at VDJ sites from type 1 diabetes patients had fewer insertions and more deletions. The study found moderately but significantly shorter TCRB CDR3s in all four CD4+ subsets of Type 1 diabetes patients. Naive, central memory and Treg TCRB repertoires appeared more alike in patients than in healthy donors.

Germline CDR1 is KGHSH and CDR2 is LQKENI. V lost 6 bases, J lost 6 bases, and 18 bases lay in between. The CDR3 runs 14 residues. The investigators reverse transcribed all of the isolated RNA, so they sequenced expressed TCRB transcripts. The data were produced by immunoSEQ multiplex PCR, yet TCRdb's version contains in-frame clones alone and is incomplete. The sample shows 300,000 or so clones, roughly 9% of them seen only once. The sample was central memory CD4+ T cells from blood. The rearrangement uses TRBV18 and TRBJ2-7; the D gene is possibly TRBD1 (7 bases). The receptor's source is a man aged 25 to 40 with type 1 diabetes. CDR3 bases: TGTGCCAGCTCCCCTCGGAGGGGGCATATCGAGCAGTACTTC. The encoded protein is CASSPRRGHIEQYF.